This T cell receptor beta chain was retrieved from a study of blood T cells in healthy people across ages. Per sample, at least 6 micrograms of total RNA were extracted. PCR was performed a second time for roughly 7 to 11 cycles using a sample-barcoded 5' primer and a J-beta primer mix. TCRdb re-called the 5' RACE reads through MiXCR, storing one row per CDR3 protein. This sample has about 970,000 distinct CDR3 sequences, with just over 50% found just once. The CDR3 is 13 amino acids. Trimming left V 6 bases short and J 2 bases short, with 9 bases between. A remark on this clonotype: As yet, its antigen is unknown. A much larger clonotype is one base distant, so this may be a read error.

Overall study findings and caveats: PBMCs left unsorted prevented a conclusive naive versus antigen-experienced comparison.

The clonotype originates from a woman aged 55-69 years in good health. This chain joins TRBV12-3 or TRBV12-4 and TRBJ2-3; D is unresolved. Sequencing was carried out using blood. The CDR3 region is CASSFTNTDTQYF. CDR3 DNA: TGTGCCAGCAGCTTTACTAACACAGATACGCAGTATTTT.